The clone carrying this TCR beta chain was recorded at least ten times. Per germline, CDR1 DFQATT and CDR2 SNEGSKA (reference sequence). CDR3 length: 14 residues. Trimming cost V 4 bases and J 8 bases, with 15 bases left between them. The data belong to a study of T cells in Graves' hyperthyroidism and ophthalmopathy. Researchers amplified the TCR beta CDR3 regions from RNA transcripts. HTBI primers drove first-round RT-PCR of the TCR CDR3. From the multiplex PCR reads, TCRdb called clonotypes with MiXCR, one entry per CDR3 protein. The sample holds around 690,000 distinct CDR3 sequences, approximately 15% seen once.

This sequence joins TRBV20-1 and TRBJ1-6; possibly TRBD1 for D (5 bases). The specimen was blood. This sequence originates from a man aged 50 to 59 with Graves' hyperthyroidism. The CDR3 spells CSAISAGFDSPLHF. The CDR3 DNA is TGCAGTGCTATCAGCGCAGGGTTTGATTCACCCCTCCACTTT.